These 31 T cell receptor beta chains originate from one sample sequenced in a study of radiation and T cells in renal cell carcinoma. Repertoires were generated with immunoSEQ multiplex PCR, while TCRdb's copy carries only in-frame clones and drops some. Of roughly 90,000 clones in the sample, around 81% were seen once. Time point indicated: blood 4 weeks post-SBRT, at nephrectomy. Noted treatment: 15 Gy SBRT to primary tumor, nephrectomy 4 weeks later. The source was blood, collected from a patient whose treatment included radiotherapy and nephrectomy. Receptors were obtained from a man aged 45 to 65 with renal cell carcinoma.

This clone was seen only once. V is TRBV6-6 and J is TRBJ2-7; TRBD2 matches at 7 bases. This CDR3 region has 16 residues. Germline CDR1 MNHNY, CDR2 SVGAGI (reference sequence). The V segment lost 2 bases and the J segment 2 bases; nucleotides outside the gene matches: 9. CDR3: CASSYPSGVAPYEQYF. The CDR3 DNA is TGTGCCAGCAGTTACCCAAGCGGGGTGGCCCCCTACGAGCAGTACTTC.

This clone occurred once. The V call is TRBV7-2, the J call TRBJ2-5; D might be TRBD1 or TRBD2, each matching 6 bases. V was cut by 2 bases and J by 5 bases, with 18 bases left in between. CDR1 and CDR2 from the germline V gene are SGHTA and FQGNSA. This CDR3 contains 16 residues. CDR3 DNA sequence: TGTGCCAGCAGCTTACGGATGGTGGGGGGCGGGGAGACCCAGTACTTC. It is translated as CASSLRMVGGGETQYF. The full variable domain, in which reference TRBV7-2 and TRBJ2-5 provide the parts outside the CDR3, is GAGVSQSPSNKVTEKGKDVELRCDPISGHTALYWYRQSLGQGLEFLIYFQGNSAPDKSGLPSDRFSAERTGGSVSTLTIQRTQQEDSAVYLCASSLRMVGGGETQYFGPGTRLLVL.

The V call is TRBV2, the J call TRBJ2-5, with D possibly matching TRBD1 (5 bases). The DNA end favors TRBJ2-7, so the J call may be wrong. Germline V gives CDR1 SNHLY, CDR2 FYNNEI. CDR3 length: 12 amino acids. CDR3 nucleotides: TGTGCCAGCAGTGGACAGACCGCCGAGCAGTACTTC. Translated: CASSGQTAEQYF.

The V gene is TRBV11-2, the J gene TRBJ2-3; no definite D call. Per germline, CDR1 SGHAT and CDR2 FQNNGV. The V end lost 1 base, the J end lost 10 bases, and 18 bases lay between the germline ends. The length of the CDR3 is 15 residues. Here the CDR3 reads CASSLAYLDLVAQYF. Here the CDR3 DNA reads TGTGCCAGCAGCTTAGCCTACCTGGACCTCGTGGCGCAGTATTTT.

V gene TRBV7-2 combines with J gene TRBJ1-1; D gene ambiguous. This CDR3 has 13 amino acids. In germline, CDR1 is SGHTA, CDR2 FQGNSA. V lost 5 bases to trimming and J lost 4 bases, with 11 bases between them. In DNA form, the CDR3 reads TGTGCCAGCAGCCCGGTGAAAGGCACTGAAGCTTTCTTT. Its translation: CASSPVKGTEAFF.

This chain links TRBV4-1 with TRBJ1-2, with TRBD1 matching over 7 bases. The CDR3 consists of 15 residues. Germline trimming cut 1 base from V and 8 bases from J; bases unmatched to any gene: 10. Germline V lookup: CDR1 MGHRA, CDR2 YSYEKL. The CDR3 DNA reads as TGCGCCAGCAGCCAAGCCCAGGGGGGTGGCGGGGGCTACACCTTC. It is translated as CASSQAQGGGGGYTF.

The chain is built from TRBV28 and TRBJ1-5; tentatively, D is TRBD1 (5 bases). This CDR3 is 18 amino acids long. Germline V CDR1 and CDR2: MDHEN, SYDVKM. The V gene lost 5 bases and the J gene lost 0 bases, with 20 bases spanning the gap. The DNA for the CDR3 is TGTGCCAGCAGTCCCCCTGAAGTGAGGGGAGATAGCAATCAGCCCCAGCATTTT. As protein: CASSPPEVRGDSNQPQHF.

J is TRBJ2-1 and V is TRBV9, with 11 bases that match TRBD2. This CDR3 spans 15 amino acids. With V trimmed by 5 bases and J by 9 bases, 10 bases remained unmatched. CDR1 and CDR2 (germline): SGDLS, YYNGEE. The CDR3, as DNA: TGTGCCAGCAGTGGGGATAGCGGGGGGGCGCTTGAGCAGTTCTTC. It is translated as CASSGDSGGALEQFF.

This rearrangement joins TRBV11-3 to TRBJ2-1; D tentatively fits TRBD1 or TRBD2 (5 bases each). Germline-derived CDR1 and CDR2 are SGHNT and YENEEA. Trimming cost V 5 bases and J 7 bases, with 18 bases left between them. CDR3 size: 15 residues. The CDR3 DNA reads TGTGCCAGCAGCCTGGGGACCGCCGACTGGAATGAGCAGTTCTTC. Amino acid sequence: CASSLGTADWNEQFF.

The chain is built from TRBV29-1 and TRBJ1-2; D is perhaps TRBD1 (5 bases). Germline lookup yields CDR1 SQVTM and CDR2 ANQGSEA. With 5 bases removed from V and 6 bases from J, the gap between germline ends came to 19 bases. This CDR3 comprises 14 residues. The CDR3 bases are TGCAGCGTTTGGGTTGCAGGGCGAGATGATGGCTACACCTTC. It is translated as CSVWVAGRDDGYTF.

This clone was detected only once. The rearrangement uses TRBV7-2 and TRBJ2-2, with D perhaps matching TRBD2 (5 bases). The germline V gene has CDR1 SGHTA and CDR2 FQGNSA. The CDR3 is 15 amino acids. Trimming stripped 8 bases from V and 4 bases from J, with 17 bases between. CDR3 loop: CASRPALGSTGELFF. As DNA, the CDR3 is TGTGCCAGCCGACCTGCACTGGGGAGCACCGGGGAGCTGTTTTTT.

The CDR3 here is CASSPGQGGDTEAFF. CDR3 sequence (DNA): TGTGCCAGCAGCCCGGGACAGGGCGGGGACACTGAAGCTTTCTTT. The V call is TRBV11-1, the J call TRBJ1-1; 9 positions match TRBD1. Germline V gives CDR1 SGHAT, CDR2 FQDESV (reference sequence). J lost 3 bases, V lost 5 bases, and 7 bases had no gene match. There are 15 residues in the CDR3.

The chain links TRBV28 to TRBJ2-7, with unresolved D. The CDR3 covers 16 residues. The germline CDR1 and CDR2 sequences are MDHEN and SYDVKM. Deletions cut 5 bases from V and 3 bases from J, with 20 bases between. The DNA for the CDR3 is TGTGCCAGCAGTCCCCCAGCGCGGCGATCGATCTACGAGCAGTACTTC. Translating it yields CASSPPARRSIYEQYF.

V and J are TRBV11-2 and TRBJ2-7; weak D call: TRBD2 (5 bases). V was shortened by 9 bases and J by 5 bases, with 17 bases between the two germline ends. This CDR3 spans 13 amino acids. CDR1 is SGHAT and CDR2 is FQNNGV in the germline V gene. This CDR3 reads CASTGSLGDEQYF. CDR3 in DNA: TGTGCCAGTACGGGGTCCCTCGGGGACGAGCAGTACTTC.

The chain has TRBV30 and TRBJ1-2; D ambiguous. The CDR3 is 12 amino acids. V dropped 4 bases and J dropped 7 bases, with 13 bases sitting between them. CDR1 is GTSNPN and CDR2 is SVGIG in the germline V gene (reference sequence). In nucleotides, the CDR3 is TGTGCCTGGAACATAGGGTGGGGTGGCTACACCTTC. It encodes CAWNIGWGGYTF.

The chain combines TRBV7-2 with TRBJ1-5, with unresolved D. Germline CDR1 is SGHTA and CDR2 is FQGNSA. The germline V and J ends were trimmed by 2 bases and 7 bases, with 9 bases remaining between them. This CDR3 is 13 amino acids long. The CDR3 nucleotides read TGTGCCAGCAGCTTATTTCGTCAGCAGCCCCAGCATTTT. The encoded protein is CASSLFRQQPQHF.

The chain couples TRBV7-9 to TRBJ2-2, with 14 bases aligning to TRBD2. Germline CDR1 and CDR2: SEHNR and FQNEAQ (reference sequence). This CDR3 is built from 16 residues. V was pared by 5 bases and J by 5 bases, with 4 bases of the junction left unmatched. CDR3 DNA sequence: TGTGCCAGCAGCCAGGGACTAGCGGGAGTGACCGGGGAGCTGTTTTTT. Translation: CASSQGLAGVTGELFF.

The rearrangement joins TRBV27 to TRBJ2-2; 11 nucleotides align to TRBD2. Per germline, CDR1 MNHEY and CDR2 SMNVEV (reference sequence). This CDR3 comprises 19 residues. Trimming at V came to 5 bases and at J to 3 bases, leaving 14 bases not matched to a gene. CDR3 nucleotide sequence: TGTGCCAGCAGTCCTCCCCATAGCGGGAGGGCCCGGGACACCGGGGAGCTGTTTTTT. It codes for CASSPPHSGRARDTGELFF.

The chain is built from TRBV5-1 and TRBJ2-2; TRBD2 aligns across 8 bases. In germline, CDR1 is SGHRS, CDR2 YFSETQ. The CDR3 extends over 16 amino acids. With 0 bases clipped from V and 2 bases from J, the junction kept 3 bases outside the gene matches. The CDR3 here is CASSLVAGGNTGELFF. The CDR3 bases are TGCGCCAGCAGCTTGGTGGCGGGAGGCAACACCGGGGAGCTGTTTTTT.

V gene TRBV7-9 combines with J gene TRBJ2-5, with TRBD2 matching 9 bases. Germline V CDR1 and CDR2: SEHNR, FQNEAQ (reference sequence). CDR3 length: 14 residues. Losses at the gene ends were 6 bases for V and 2 bases for J; bases not matched to a gene: 4. The CDR3 spells CASRVAGVQETQYF. The DNA of the CDR3 is TGTGCCAGCAGAGTAGCGGGGGTACAAGAGACCCAGTACTTC.

The chain is built from TRBV15 and TRBJ2-7; 7 bases are shared with TRBD1. With V trimmed by 1 base and J by 1 base, 1 base remained unmatched. Germline CDR1 reads LNHNV; CDR2 reads YYDKDF (reference sequence). CDR3 length: 14 residues. In DNA form, the CDR3 reads TGTGCCACCAGCAGAGGGGACAGATCCTACGAGCAGTACTTC. It encodes CATSRGDRSYEQYF. Combining the CDR3 with reference TRBV15 and TRBJ2-7 gives the whole variable domain DAMVIQNPRYQVTQFGKPVTLSCSQTLNHNVMYWYQQKSSQAPKLLFHYYDKDFNNEADTPDNFQSRRPNTSFCFLDIRSPGLGDTAMYLCATSRGDRSYEQYFGPGTRLTVT.

The chain combines TRBV7-2 with TRBJ1-3; D gene ambiguous. V lost 3 bases and J 6 bases, leaving 12 bases between the germline ends. This CDR3 is 14 amino acids long. The germline gives CDR1 SGHTA, CDR2 FQGNSA. CDR3 nucleotides: TGTGCCAGCAGCTTCTCGGAGCTTGCAAACACCATATATTTT. Residues: CASSFSELANTIYF.

The chain recombines TRBV20-1 with TRBJ1-2; D unclear. Germline CDR1 and CDR2: DFQATT and SNEGSKA (reference sequence). This CDR3 has 10 amino acids. V was shortened by 6 bases and J by 4 bases, with 6 bases between the two germline ends. The CDR3 DNA reads TGCAGTGCCCCGGGCTATGGCTACACCTTC. This translates into CSAPGYGYTF.

The V call is TRBV30, the J call TRBJ2-1; D uncertain. CDR1 GTSNPN and CDR2 SVGIG come from the germline V gene (reference sequence). The germline V and J ends were trimmed by 2 bases and 2 bases, with 16 bases remaining between them. The CDR3 is made up of 16 amino acids. The chain's CDR3 is CAWSPNTGRPYNEQFF. The CDR3 region has the DNA TGTGCCTGGAGTCCGAACACTGGTCGACCCTACAATGAGCAGTTCTTC.

The chain couples TRBV5-4 to TRBJ1-1, with D unclear. Germline V gene lookup returns CDR1 SGHNT and CDR2 YYREEE (reference sequence). The CDR3 is 14 amino acids. The germline V and J ends were trimmed by 2 bases and 1 base, with 9 bases remaining between them. In DNA form, the CDR3 reads TGTGCCAGCAGCTTAACCCAAACGAACACTGAAGCTTTCTTT. Translation: CASSLTQTNTEAFF.

CDR3 region: CASSLEFGGNEQFF. In nucleotides, the CDR3 is TGTGCCAGCAGCTTAGAGTTTGGCGGGAATGAGCAGTTCTTC. The chain employs TRBV11-2 and TRBJ2-1; TRBD2 might be the D (5 bases). CDR1 is SGHAT and CDR2 is FQNNGV in the germline V gene. V lost 0 bases, J lost 7 bases, and 10 bases lay in between. The CDR3 totals 14 residues.

This chain connects TRBV14 to TRBJ2-1; D is ambiguous. The V and J ends lost 5 bases and 5 bases respectively, with 19 bases between them. Germline lookup yields CDR1 SGHDN and CDR2 FVKESK. The CDR3 consists of 16 residues. The CDR3 loop reads CASSVRRQAPNNEQFF. As DNA, the CDR3 is TGTGCCAGCAGCGTTAGGCGGCAAGCGCCGAACAATGAGCAGTTCTTC.

This clone came up a few times. This chain links TRBV29-1 with TRBJ2-7, with D possibly TRBD1 on 6 matching bases. Germline CDR1 is SQVTM and CDR2 is ANQGSEA. The CDR3 is 15 residues long. Trimming took 7 bases from V and 0 from J, leaving 19 bases between them. The CDR3 DNA reads TGCAGCGCACTAAAACTGCAGGGGAACTCCTACGAGCAGTACTTC. This gives the protein CSALKLQGNSYEQYF.

This chain connects TRBV7-2 to TRBJ1-5, with 9 bases aligning to TRBD1. Germline V gene sequence: CDR1 SGHTA, CDR2 FQGNSA. Trimming at V came to 4 bases and at J to 7 bases, leaving 2 bases not matched to a gene. The CDR3 spans 13 residues. CDR3: CASSWDREQPQHF. The DNA of the CDR3 is TGTGCCAGCAGCTGGGACAGGGAACAGCCCCAGCATTTT.

This chain joins TRBV6-1 and TRBJ2-1; 8 nucleotides line up with TRBD1. The CDR3 consists of 12 residues. V shed 4 bases and J 8 bases; nucleotides not matched to a gene: 1. Per germline, CDR1 MNHNS and CDR2 SASEGT. The CDR3 protein is CASSGQGYEQFF. The DNA for the CDR3 is TGTGCCAGCAGTGGACAGGGGTATGAGCAGTTCTTC.

This clone came up once. CDR3 amino acids: CASSFLLSGTDTQYF. In nucleotides, the CDR3 is TGTGCCAGCAGTTTTCTTCTCTCCGGCACAGATACGCAGTATTTT. The rearrangement uses TRBV6-6 and TRBJ2-3; D is unclear. The CDR3 covers 15 residues. V lost 4 bases and J 1 base, leaving 12 bases between the germline ends. Germline V gives CDR1 MNHNY, CDR2 SVGAGI (reference sequence).